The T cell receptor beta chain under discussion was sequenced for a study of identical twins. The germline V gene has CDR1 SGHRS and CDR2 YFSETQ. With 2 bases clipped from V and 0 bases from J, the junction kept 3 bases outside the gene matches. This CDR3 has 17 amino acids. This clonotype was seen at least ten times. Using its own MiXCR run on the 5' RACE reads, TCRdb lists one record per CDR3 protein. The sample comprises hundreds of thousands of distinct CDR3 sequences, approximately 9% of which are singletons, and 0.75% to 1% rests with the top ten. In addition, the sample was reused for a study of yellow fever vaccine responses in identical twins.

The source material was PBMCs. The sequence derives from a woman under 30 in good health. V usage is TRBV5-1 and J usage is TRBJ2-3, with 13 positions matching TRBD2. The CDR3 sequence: CASSLSGLAGSTDTQYF. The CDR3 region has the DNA TGCGCCAGCAGCTTATCGGGACTAGCGGGGAGCACAGATACGCAGTATTTT.